What follows are 7 T cell receptor beta chains derived from one specimen sequenced in a study of CD8 T cells in ankylosing spondylitis. Study-wide points: Made up of roughly 8 highly homologous variants, a TCR beta motif appeared characteristic of ankylosing spondylitis blood.

Their antigens remain unidentified. TCRdb re-called the 5' RACE reads with MiXCR, one entry per CDR3 protein. The table includes some 700,000 distinct CDR3 sequences, under 20% detected once. Source material: blood, either unsorted or a sorted T cell fraction (not recorded which). The receptors derive from a male donor with ankylosing spondylitis.

The gene calls are TRBV5-1 and TRBJ2-1; 13 bases map to TRBD2. The junction had 14 bases not matched to a gene; V was cut back by 4 bases and J by 7 bases. Germline V gene data show CDR1 as SGHRS and CDR2 as YFSETQ. There are 18 residues in the CDR3. Written as DNA, the CDR3 is TGCGCCAGCAGCCACACCTTAGGACTAGCGGGAGTTTTTAATGAGCAGTTCTTC. Translated, it gives CASSHTLGLAGVFNEQFF.

The rearrangement joins TRBV5-4 to TRBJ1-1; D unresolved. This CDR3 is 16 amino acids long. Germline lookup yields CDR1 SGHNT and CDR2 YYREEE (reference sequence). V lost 0 bases and J lost 4, with 16 bases in between. The CDR3 is CASSLGGSVEGTEAFF. CDR3 bases: TGTGCCAGCAGCTTGGGGGGTTCCGTCGAAGGCACTGAAGCTTTCTTT.

The chain couples TRBV20-1 to TRBJ2-6, with a tentative D call TRBD1 (6 bases). The germline gives CDR1 DFQATT, CDR2 SNEGSKA (reference sequence). Trimming shortened V by 2 bases and J by 3 bases, and 17 bases separated the two germline ends. This CDR3 spans 17 amino acids. CDR3 sequence: CSARRQEKSFGANVLTF. The CDR3 DNA follows: TGCAGTGCTAGAAGACAGGAGAAATCATTTGGGGCCAACGTCCTGACTTTC.

This clonotype was counted a few times. This chain links TRBV20-1 with TRBJ2-7; 12 bases match TRBD2. The CDR3 is made up of 18 amino acids. The V gene's germline CDR1 is DFQATT and CDR2 SNEGSKA (reference sequence). Trimming took 6 bases from V and 5 from J; bases not matched to a gene: 20. Written as DNA, the CDR3 is TGCAGTGCGCACCCCGTGACTAGCGGGAGTCCGACTAATAACGAGCAGTACTTC. Protein sequence: CSAHPVTSGSPTNNEQYF.

The V and J genes are TRBV6-5 and TRBJ2-1, with D tentatively TRBD2 (6 bases). This CDR3 contains 18 residues. CDR1 MNHEY and CDR2 SVGAGI come from the germline V gene. V was shortened by 0 bases and J by 8 bases, with 23 bases between the two germline ends. The CDR3 bases are TGTGCCAGCAGTTACTCTCCAGGAGGACTACCCGGTCAGGATGAGCAGTTCTTC. Amino acids: CASSYSPGGLPGQDEQFF.

This clonotype was counted between two and nine times. The chain joins TRBV6-2 or TRBV6-3 to TRBJ1-1; TRBD1 is a possible D gene (5 bases). The CDR3 consists of 16 residues. Germline CDR1 MNHEY, CDR2 SVGEGT. Between the trimmed V and J ends, which lost 6 bases and 0 bases, there was a span of 17 bases. The CDR3 coding sequence is TGTGCCAGCAGCCGGGGGACCGCGACGTTGAACACTGAAGCTTTCTTT. This encodes CASSRGTATLNTEAFF.

The CDR3 loop is CATSRATGGFNNEQFF. CDR3 DNA sequence: TGTGCCACCAGCAGAGCCACAGGGGGCTTCAACAATGAGCAGTTCTTC. This chain links TRBV15 with TRBJ2-1; 9 bases agree with TRBD1. CDR3 length: 16 amino acids. CDR1 and CDR2 (germline): LNHNV, YYDKDF (reference sequence). The V segment lost 1 base and the J segment 5 bases; nucleotides outside the gene matches: 6.